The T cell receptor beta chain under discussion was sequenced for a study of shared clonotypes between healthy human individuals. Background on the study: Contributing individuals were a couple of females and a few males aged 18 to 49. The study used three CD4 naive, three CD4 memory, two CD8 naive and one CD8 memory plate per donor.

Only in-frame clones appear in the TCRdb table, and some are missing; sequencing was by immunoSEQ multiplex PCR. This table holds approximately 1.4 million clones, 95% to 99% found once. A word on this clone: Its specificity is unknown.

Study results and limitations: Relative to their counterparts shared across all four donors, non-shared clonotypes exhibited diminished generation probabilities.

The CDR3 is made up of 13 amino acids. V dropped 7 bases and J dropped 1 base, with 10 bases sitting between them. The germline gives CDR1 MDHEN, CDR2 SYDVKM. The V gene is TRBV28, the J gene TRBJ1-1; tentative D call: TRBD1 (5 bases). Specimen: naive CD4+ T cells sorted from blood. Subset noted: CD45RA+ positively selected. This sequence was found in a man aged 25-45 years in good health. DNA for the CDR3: TGTGCCAGCACCCCCGGGACGAACACTGAAGCTTTCTTT. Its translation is CASTPGTNTEAFF.